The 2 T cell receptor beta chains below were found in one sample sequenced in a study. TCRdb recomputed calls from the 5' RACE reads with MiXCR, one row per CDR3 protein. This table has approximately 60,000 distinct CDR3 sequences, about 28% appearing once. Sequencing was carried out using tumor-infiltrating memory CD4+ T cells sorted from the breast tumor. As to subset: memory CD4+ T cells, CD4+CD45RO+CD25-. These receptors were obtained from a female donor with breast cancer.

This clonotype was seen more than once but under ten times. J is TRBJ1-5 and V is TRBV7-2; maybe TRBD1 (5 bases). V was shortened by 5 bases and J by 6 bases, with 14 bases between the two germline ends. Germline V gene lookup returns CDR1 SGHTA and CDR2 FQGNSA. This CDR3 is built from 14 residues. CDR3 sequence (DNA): TGTGCCAGCAGCGTCATCGCCGGGGCTCAGCCCCAGCATTTT. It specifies CASSVIAGAQPQHF.

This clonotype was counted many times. CDR3 DNA sequence: TGCAGCGCCCCGGGACAGGGAAACGAGCAGTACTTC. It translates to CSAPGQGNEQYF. The chain is built from TRBV29-1 and TRBJ2-7, with 9 bases matching TRBD1. Germline CDR1 SQVTM, CDR2 ANQGSEA. The V and J ends lost 7 bases and 5 bases, in that order; junction bases with no gene match: 6. The CDR3 covers 12 residues.